The T cell receptor (beta chain) under discussion was sequenced for a study of T cell responses to AZD1222 COVID-19 vaccine (dated by TCRdb to 2020 to 2022). With respect to the entire study: TCR sequencing was performed for 230 to 250 trial participants, of whom about 210 were given two doses of AZD1222 and roughly 25 were given two doses of MenACWY control vaccine. Trial participants were enrolled by age into subgroups of 18-55, 56-69 and 70-plus years, and approximately 150, 30 and 60 TCR-sequenced participants, respectively, were included in these subgroups. Summary of the overall study and its limitations: Participants were mostly white British, with more females than males. The authors suggested clonal diversity may have been underestimated. A significant rise in spike-specific TCR breadth and depth was observed after two AZD1222 doses relative to day 0 and relative to MenACWY recipients. Conclusions about previously exposed vaccinees were limited because only six AZD1222 recipients were SARS-CoV-2 seropositive at baseline. The 56-69-year group was small, and its depth increase did not reach significance, likely because of low power. Because no day 14 peak-response samples were available, repertoires were characterized only after the peak T cell response. The whole spike protein was spanned by vaccine-associated CD4 TCRs, and dominant responses were seen in regions 160-218 and 743-854. Reportedly, close to half of the unique spike-specific TCRs recognized epitopes lying outside the regions that are mutated in the B.1.351 and B.1.1.7 variants.

The germline V gene yields MNHEY for CDR1 and SVGAGI for CDR2. From cysteine to phenylalanine, the CDR3 is 14 amino acids long. Left in the record is the CDR3 DNA by itself, 42 bases read in frame from the first base. Taken with the paper, the label for time point translates to: baseline before first vaccination. Reading the label with the study, this specimen's treatment or condition is: meningococcal conjugate vaccine given as trial control. Vaccinee samples came from UK trials COV001 and COV002, including a single-blind randomized controlled phase 2/3 trial of AZD1222 (ChAdOx1 nCoV-19) in healthy adults. For TCRbeta chain sequencing, PBMC samples were collected from trial participants at day 0 and at day 28 after the second dose. The CDR3 regions of human TCRbeta chains were analyzed by immunosequencing. For the original study's pipeline: Repertoire TCRs were matched against a reference library of SARS-CoV-2-specific TCRs generated with the MIRA antigen-specificity platform. Breadth was defined as the fraction of unique TCRs that were SARS-CoV-2-associated, and depth was defined as the fraction of total T cells that were SARS-CoV-2-associated. Using the MIRA data, each spike-specific TCR was mapped to the spike region that the TCR reacts to and placed in a CD4 or CD8 class. Log10-transformed breadth and depth values were compared by one-way ANOVA with Sidak's multiple comparisons tests. TCRdb limited this immuneACCESS table to in-frame rearrangements with V and J called. A share of clones is missing; checked studies link under half to unresolved V genes, and the rest is unexplained. V and J calls plus clone size are reproduced from that table; the DNA served to infer D and trimming. The sample contains some 130,000 clones, 80% to 90% of them found a single time. The ten largest clonotypes hold 18% of the sample.

A note on this clone: This clone's antigen is unknown. No qualities accompany the bases; no much larger clone lies one base away.

The receptor chain draws on TRBV6-5 and TRBJ1-5; the D gene lacks a confident call. The receptor's source is an adult in good health. The sequenced sample was peripheral blood, obtained on day 0 of MenACWY control vaccination. CDR3 protein: CSCKGTYSNQPQHF. At the DNA level, the sequence is TGTTCCTGCAAGGGCACTTATAGCAATCAGCCCCAGCATTTT.